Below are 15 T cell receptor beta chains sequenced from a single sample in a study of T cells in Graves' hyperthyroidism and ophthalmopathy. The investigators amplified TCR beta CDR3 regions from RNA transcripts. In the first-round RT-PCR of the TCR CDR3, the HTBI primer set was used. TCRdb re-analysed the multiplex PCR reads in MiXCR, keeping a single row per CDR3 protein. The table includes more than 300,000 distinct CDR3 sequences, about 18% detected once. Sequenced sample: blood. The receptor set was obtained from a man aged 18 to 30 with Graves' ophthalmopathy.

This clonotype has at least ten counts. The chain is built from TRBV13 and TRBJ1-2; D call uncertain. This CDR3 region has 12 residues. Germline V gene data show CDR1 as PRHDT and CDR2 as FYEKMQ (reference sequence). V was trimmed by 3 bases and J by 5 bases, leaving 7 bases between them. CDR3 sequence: CASSLQSYGYTF. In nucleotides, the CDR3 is TGTGCCAGCAGCTTGCAGAGTTATGGCTACACCTTC.

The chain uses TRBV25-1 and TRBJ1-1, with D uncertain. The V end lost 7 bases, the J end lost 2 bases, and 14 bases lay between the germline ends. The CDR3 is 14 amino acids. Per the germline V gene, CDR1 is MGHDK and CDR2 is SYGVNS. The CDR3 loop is CASIPLGENTEAFF. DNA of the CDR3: TGTGCCAGCATCCCCCTGGGAGAAAACACTGAAGCTTTCTTT.

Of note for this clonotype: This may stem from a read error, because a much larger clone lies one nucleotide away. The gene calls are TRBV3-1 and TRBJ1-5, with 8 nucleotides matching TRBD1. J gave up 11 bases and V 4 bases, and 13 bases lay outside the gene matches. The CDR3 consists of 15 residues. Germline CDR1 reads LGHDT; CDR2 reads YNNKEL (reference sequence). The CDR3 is CASSLADRVGAAQHF. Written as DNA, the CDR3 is TGTGCCAGCAGCCTAGCGGACAGGGTAGGAGCAGCCCAGCATTTT.

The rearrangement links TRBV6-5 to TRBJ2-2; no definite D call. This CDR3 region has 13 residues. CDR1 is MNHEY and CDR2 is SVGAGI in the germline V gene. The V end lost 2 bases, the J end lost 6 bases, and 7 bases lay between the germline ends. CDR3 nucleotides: TGTGCCAGCAGTTACGTGGGTGCCGGGGAGCTGTTTTTT. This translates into CASSYVGAGELFF.

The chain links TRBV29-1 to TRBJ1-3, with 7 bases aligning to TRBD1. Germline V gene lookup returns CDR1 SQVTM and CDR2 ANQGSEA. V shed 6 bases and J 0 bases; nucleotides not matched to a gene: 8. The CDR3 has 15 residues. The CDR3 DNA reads TGCAGCGTCAGGGGGGACAGATACTCTGGAAACACCATATATTTT. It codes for CSVRGDRYSGNTIYF.

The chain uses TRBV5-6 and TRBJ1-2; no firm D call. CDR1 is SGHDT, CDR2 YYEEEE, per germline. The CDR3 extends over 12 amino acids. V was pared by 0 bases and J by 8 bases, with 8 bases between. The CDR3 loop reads CASSLGEIGYTF. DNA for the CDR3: TGTGCCAGCAGCTTGGGGGAAATCGGCTACACCTTC.

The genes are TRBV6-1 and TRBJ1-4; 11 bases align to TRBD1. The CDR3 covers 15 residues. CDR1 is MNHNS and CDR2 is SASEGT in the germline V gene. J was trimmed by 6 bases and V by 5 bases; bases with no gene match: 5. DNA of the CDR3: TGTGCCAGCAGTCAACCGGACAGGGGGCATGAAAAACTGTTTTTT. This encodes CASSQPDRGHEKLFF.

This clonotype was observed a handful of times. This CDR3 is CASSYPLPSIGTYNQPQHF. The CDR3 DNA sequence: TGTGCCAGCAGTTACCCCCTCCCTTCAATCGGGACATATAATCAGCCCCAGCATTTT. This chain uses TRBV6-5 with TRBJ1-5; D is possibly TRBD1 (6 bases). This CDR3 has 19 residues. Trimming pared 2 bases from V and 4 bases from J, leaving 24 bases between. Germline CDR1 MNHEY, CDR2 SVGAGI.

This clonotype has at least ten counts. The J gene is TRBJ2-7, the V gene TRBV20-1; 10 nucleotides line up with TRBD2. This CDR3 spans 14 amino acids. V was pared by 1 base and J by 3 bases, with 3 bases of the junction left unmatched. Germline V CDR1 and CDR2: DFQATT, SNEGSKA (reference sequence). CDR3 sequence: CSARGTSGFYEQYF. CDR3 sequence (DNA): TGCAGTGCTAGAGGGACTAGCGGTTTCTACGAGCAGTACTTC.

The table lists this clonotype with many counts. This CDR3 is CASSYSEREYFSNQPQHF. CDR3 DNA sequence: TGTGCCAGCAGTTACTCGGAAAGAGAATACTTTAGCAATCAGCCCCAGCATTTT. The chain carries TRBV6-5 and TRBJ1-5; D is unclear. Germline CDR1 reads MNHEY; CDR2 reads SVGAGI. V lost 0 bases and J lost 0, with 15 bases in between. CDR3 length: 18 residues.

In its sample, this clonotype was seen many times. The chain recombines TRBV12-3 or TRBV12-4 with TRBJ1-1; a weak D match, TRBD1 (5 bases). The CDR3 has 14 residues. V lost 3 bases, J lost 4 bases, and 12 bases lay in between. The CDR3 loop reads CASSFPGGGTEAFF. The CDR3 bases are TGTGCCAGCAGTTTCCCGGGGGGAGGCACTGAAGCTTTCTTT.

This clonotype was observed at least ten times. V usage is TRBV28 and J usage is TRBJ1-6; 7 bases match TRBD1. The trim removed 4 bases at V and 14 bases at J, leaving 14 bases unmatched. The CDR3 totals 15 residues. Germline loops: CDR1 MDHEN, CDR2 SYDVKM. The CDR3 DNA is TGTGCCAGCAGTTGGGGTGGGACAGAGGGTCTATCCCTCCACTTT. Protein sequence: CASSWGGTEGLSLHF.

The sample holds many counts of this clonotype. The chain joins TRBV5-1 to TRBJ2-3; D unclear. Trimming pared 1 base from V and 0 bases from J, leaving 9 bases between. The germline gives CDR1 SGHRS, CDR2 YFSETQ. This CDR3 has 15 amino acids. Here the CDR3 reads CASSLWYSSTDTQYF. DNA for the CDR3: TGCGCCAGCAGCTTGTGGTATTCTAGCACAGATACGCAGTATTTT.

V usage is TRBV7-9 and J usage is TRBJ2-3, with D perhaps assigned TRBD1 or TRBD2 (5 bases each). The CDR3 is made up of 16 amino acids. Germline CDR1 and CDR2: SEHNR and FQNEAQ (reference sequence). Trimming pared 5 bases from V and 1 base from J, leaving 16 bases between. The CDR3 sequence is CASSEGRGVRTDTQYF. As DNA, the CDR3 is TGTGCCAGCAGCGAGGGACGAGGGGTCCGCACAGATACGCAGTATTTT.

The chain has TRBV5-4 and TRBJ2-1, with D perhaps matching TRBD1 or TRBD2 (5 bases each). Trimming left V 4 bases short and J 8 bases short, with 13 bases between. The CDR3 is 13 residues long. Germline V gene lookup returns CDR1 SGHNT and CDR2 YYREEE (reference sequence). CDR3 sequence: CASSPLVGDEQFF. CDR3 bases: TGTGCCAGCAGCCCCCTCGTGGGGGATGAGCAGTTCTTC.